This TCR beta chain was profiled in a study of cytomegalovirus exposure and HLA in healthy donors. As for the study in general: Among the approximately 400 genotyped donors, 70% to 90% were placed in the Caucasian-associated ancestry cluster. Study-level findings and limits: A previous analysis found most TCR beta V segments productive roughly 87% or roughly 30% of the time. Trimming of TCR beta V- and J-genes showed a link, identified in a later analysis, to a missense DCLRE1C variant. What TCR beta sequences reportedly achieved was accurate prediction of HLA-A and HLA-B alleles in most subjects.

Primers included in the PCR were 60 Vbeta and 13 Jbeta primers. Generated by immunoSEQ multiplex PCR, the TCRdb table keeps only in-frame clones and is missing some. The sample includes about 65,000 clones, approximately 60% of them seen just once. The V end lost 10 bases, the J end lost 5 bases, and 17 bases lay between the germline ends. The CDR3 is 13 residues long. CDR1 is MNHEY and CDR2 is SMNVEV in the germline V gene (reference sequence). As regards this clone: Its antigen is as yet unknown.

J is TRBJ2-5 and V is TRBV27, with D unclear. Sequencing was done on a sample of PBMCs. The clonotype originates from a man younger than 45 in good health and CMV-seronegative. DNA for the CDR3: TGTGCCACCTCCTGGTCAGTCGATGAGACCCAGTACTTC. As protein: CATSWSVDETQYF.